One and the same sample provided the 26 T cell receptor beta chains below, sequenced in a study of Tregs in tolerant kidney transplant recipients. Data came from immunoSEQ multiplex PCR; TCRdb stores just in-frame clones and leaves some out. Counted here are about 110,000 clones, around 87% occurring once; the ten biggest clones make up 0.34%. The specimen was CD4+ T cells from blood, collected before the transplant. The receptors stem from a human donor who received a combined kidney and bone marrow transplant.

This sequence joins TRBV2 and TRBJ2-1, with 8 bases aligning to TRBD2. This CDR3 is built from 13 residues. Germline-derived CDR1 and CDR2 are SNHLY and FYNNEI. V was pared by 9 bases and J by 9 bases, with 10 bases of the junction left unmatched. CDR3 residues: CASGGAREGEQFF. The CDR3 DNA is TGTGCCAGTGGGGGGGCCCGGGAGGGTGAGCAGTTCTTC. The variable domain in full, completed from reference TRBV2 and TRBJ2-1, reads EPEVTQTPSHQVTQMGQEVILRCVPISNHLYFYWYRQILGQKVEFLVSFYNNEISEKSEIFDDQFSVERPDGSNFTLKIRSTKLEDSAMYFCASGGAREGEQFFGPGTRLTVL.

The CDR3 sequence: CASSLEGLRVANYGYTF. The CDR3 DNA is TGTGCCAGCAGCTTAGAAGGGCTCAGGGTTGCTAACTATGGCTACACCTTC. The V gene is TRBV7-2, the J gene TRBJ1-2; the D gene is possibly TRBD1 (5 bases). The V end was cut by 1 base, the J end by 0 bases, with 15 bases between. Germline lookup yields CDR1 SGHTA and CDR2 FQGNSA. CDR3 size: 17 residues.

The chain couples TRBV19 to TRBJ1-1; D uncertain. Germline V gene lookup returns CDR1 LNHDA and CDR2 SQIVND (reference sequence). CDR3 size: 15 residues. With 5 bases removed from V and 11 bases from J, the gap between germline ends came to 24 bases. In DNA, the CDR3 is TGTGCCAGTAGTCAAGAGACACCCTACCAGTCTGGGGCTTTCTTT. Amino acids: CASSQETPYQSGAFF.

V is TRBV5-1 and J is TRBJ1-2; D unresolved. Trimming shortened V by 0 bases and J by 6 bases, and 12 bases separated the two germline ends. From germline, CDR1 is SGHRS and CDR2 YFSETQ. CDR3 size: 14 residues. DNA of the CDR3: TGCGCCAGCAGCTTGGTCCCAGTGTCGAATGGCTACACCTTC. The encoded protein is CASSLVPVSNGYTF.

The V and J genes are TRBV5-1 and TRBJ2-5, with no clear D. Per germline, CDR1 SGHRS and CDR2 YFSETQ. This CDR3 is 13 amino acids long. Between the trimmed V and J ends, which lost 1 base and 2 bases, there was a span of 6 bases. In DNA, the CDR3 is TGCGCCAGCAGCTTGAACGGGCAAGAGACCCAGTACTTC. Amino acid sequence: CASSLNGQETQYF.

The rearrangement links TRBV10-1 to TRBJ2-2; possibly TRBD2 for D (6 bases). V lost 7 bases and J lost 5, with 11 bases in between. In germline, CDR1 is WNHNN, CDR2 SYGVQD (reference sequence). This CDR3 spans 13 amino acids. The CDR3, as DNA: TGCGCCAGCAAGGAAGGGACTACCGGGGAGCTGTTTTTT. Amino acid sequence: CASKEGTTGELFF.

V and J are TRBV27 and TRBJ1-6; possibly TRBD1 for D (6 bases). Germline V gene lookup returns CDR1 MNHEY and CDR2 SMNVEV (reference sequence). Trimming took 6 bases from V and 6 from J, leaving 18 bases between them. The CDR3 runs 16 residues. CDR3 sequence reads: CASSKQLQGGNSPLHF. As DNA, the CDR3 is TGTGCCAGCAGCAAACAGCTACAGGGTGGTAATTCACCCCTCCACTTT.

This chain joins TRBV29-1 and TRBJ2-2; D is perhaps TRBD2 (6 bases). The CDR3 is 14 residues long. Germline V lookup: CDR1 SQVTM, CDR2 ANQGSEA. The ends were cut back, 4 bases at V and 5 bases at J, with 14 bases in the middle. The CDR3 DNA reads as TGCAGCGTTGTGGACGGGAGTGGTACCGGGGAGCTGTTTTTT. This sequence encodes CSVVDGSGTGELFF.

The chain joins TRBV7-2 to TRBJ2-1, with 8 bases lining up with TRBD2. V shed 1 base and J 5 bases; nucleotides not matched to a gene: 4. The CDR3 has 15 residues. Germline CDR1 reads SGHTA; CDR2 reads FQGNSA. CDR3 residues: CASSLGLARHNEQFF. CDR3 DNA sequence: TGTGCCAGCAGCTTAGGACTAGCGCGACACAATGAGCAGTTCTTC.

This chain connects TRBV2 to TRBJ2-1; D gene ambiguous. The CDR3 has 12 amino acids. Looked up from germline, CDR1 is SNHLY and CDR2 is FYNNEI. The V and J ends lost 2 bases and 4 bases respectively, with 3 bases between them. CDR3 sequence reads: CASSEQYNEQFF. CDR3 bases: TGTGCCAGCAGTGAACAGTACAATGAGCAGTTCTTC.

In this sample, this clone turned up once. The chain uses TRBV9 and TRBJ2-3, with D perhaps matching TRBD2 (7 bases). Per the germline V gene, CDR1 is SGDLS and CDR2 is YYNGEE. The CDR3 totals 18 residues. V lost 0 bases and J 2 bases, leaving 19 bases between the germline ends. The CDR3 loop is CASSVEGGAVPLTDTQYF. CDR3 nucleotide sequence: TGTGCCAGCAGCGTAGAGGGGGGGGCAGTTCCCCTCACAGATACGCAGTATTTT.

The gene calls are TRBV7-8 and TRBJ2-7; no firm D call. The CDR3 consists of 11 residues. With 5 bases removed from V and 0 bases from J, the gap between germline ends came to 2 bases. Germline loops: CDR1 SGHVS, CDR2 FQNEAQ. CDR3 loop: CASSLSYEQYF. The DNA for the CDR3 is TGTGCCAGCAGCCTCTCCTACGAGCAGTACTTC.

The J gene is TRBJ1-2, the V gene TRBV7-2; D remains ambiguous. Germline V gives CDR1 SGHTA, CDR2 FQGNSA. With 2 bases removed from V and 7 bases from J, the gap between germline ends came to 14 bases. The length of the CDR3 is 14 residues. CDR3 sequence (DNA): TGTGCCAGCAGCTTAAATGGCGGGGAGTTTGGCTACACCTTC. Translated: CASSLNGGEFGYTF.

This chain uses TRBV7-9 with TRBJ1-2; D unresolved. The V end lost 2 bases, the J end lost 1 base, and 8 bases lay between the germline ends. The CDR3 extends over 14 amino acids. Germline loops: CDR1 SEHNR, CDR2 FQNEAQ (reference sequence). The CDR3 DNA reads TGTGCCAGCAGCTTATTACAGATTAACTATGGCTACACCTTC. This gives the protein CASSLLQINYGYTF.

The count of this clone is one. This rearrangement joins TRBV7-2 to TRBJ1-2; possible D gene TRBD1, 6 bases. Germline V gene sequence: CDR1 SGHTA, CDR2 FQGNSA. This CDR3 comprises 14 residues. V was trimmed by 1 base and J by 4 bases, leaving 10 bases between them. Here the CDR3 DNA reads TGTGCCAGCAGCTTAGTTCCAGGGGCCTATGGCTACACCTTC. Amino acid sequence: CASSLVPGAYGYTF.

This clone was observed a single time. The V call is TRBV19, the J call TRBJ2-3; 11 bases line up with TRBD2. The CDR3 covers 19 residues. CDR1 LNHDA and CDR2 SQIVND come from the germline V gene (reference sequence). V was clipped by 4 bases and J by 0 bases; unmatched bases: 12. The CDR3 protein is CASSTLSGGAPRSTDTQYF. CDR3 bases: TGTGCCAGTAGTACACTTAGCGGGGGGGCTCCGAGAAGCACAGATACGCAGTATTTT.

V is TRBV2 and J is TRBJ2-2; D remains ambiguous. Trimming took off 5 bases at V and 1 base at J, with 5 bases between the two ends. Germline V gene lookup returns CDR1 SNHLY and CDR2 FYNNEI. The CDR3 is 13 residues long. The CDR3 DNA is TGTGCCAGCAGTTCCAAGAACACCGGGGAGCTGTTTTTT. Its translation: CASSSKNTGELFF.

The chain carries TRBV11-2 and TRBJ2-1, with 8 bases matching TRBD2. Germline V CDR1 and CDR2: SGHAT, FQNNGV. V trimming: 5 bases; J trimming: 5 bases; junction bases outside the gene matches: 8. The CDR3 runs to 15 residues. This CDR3 is CASSTRGGINNEQFF. The DNA of the CDR3 is TGTGCCAGCAGCACACGGGGGGGAATCAACAATGAGCAGTTCTTC. The full variable domain, in which reference TRBV11-2 and TRBJ2-1 provide the parts outside the CDR3, is EAGVAQSPRYKIIEKRQSVAFWCNPISGHATLYWYQQILGQGPKLLIQFQNNGVVDDSQLPKDRFSAERLKGVDSTLKIQPAKLEDSAVYLCASSTRGGINNEQFFGPGTRLTVL.

This chain links TRBV6-1 with TRBJ1-2; D not resolved. Trimming shortened V by 7 bases and J by 7 bases, and 13 bases separated the two germline ends. The CDR3 loop spans 12 amino acids. CDR1 and CDR2 (germline): MNHNS, SASEGT. In DNA form, the CDR3 reads TGTGCCAGCACCCTCGGGAGGGCTGGCTACACCTTC. Protein sequence: CASTLGRAGYTF.

In nucleotides, the CDR3 is TGTGCCAGCAGTACGGGGACAGGGCCCTCATACGAGCAGTACTTC. Protein product: CASSTGTGPSYEQYF. The chain links TRBV6-1 to TRBJ2-7; 9 nucleotides agree with TRBD1. The length of the CDR3 is 15 residues. The germline V gene encodes CDR1 MNHNS and CDR2 SASEGT. V was pared by 5 bases and J by 4 bases, with 9 bases of the junction left unmatched.

The rearrangement uses TRBV4-1 and TRBJ1-6, with D maybe TRBD1 (5 bases). The V gene lost 1 base and the J gene lost 7 bases, with 14 bases spanning the gap. Germline CDR1 MGHRA, CDR2 YSYEKL. The CDR3 spans 16 residues. The CDR3 region has the DNA TGCGCCAGCAGCCAAGTGGGGTTCCAGGGAAATTCACCCCTCCACTTT. Translated, it gives CASSQVGFQGNSPLHF.

V and J are TRBV19 and TRBJ2-5; maybe TRBD1 (6 bases). The CDR3 totals 14 residues. Trimming cost V 7 bases and J 4 bases, with 16 bases left between them. Per the germline V gene, CDR1 is LNHDA and CDR2 is SQIVND (reference sequence). CDR3 nucleotide sequence: TGTGCCAGTACCCCAGGGGATAACTTAGAGACCCAGTACTTC. It encodes CASTPGDNLETQYF.

The chain employs TRBV10-1 and TRBJ2-2; TRBD2 agrees at 9 bases. J lost 6 bases, V lost 8 bases, and 7 bases had no gene match. The CDR3 is 14 amino acids. Germline CDR1 WNHNN, CDR2 SYGVQD (reference sequence). CDR3 coding DNA: TGCGCCAGCGGGACCAGCGGGAGGTCCGGGGAGCTGTTTTTT. It codes for CASGTSGRSGELFF.

The chain joins TRBV4-2 to TRBJ1-2; 12 nucleotides agree with TRBD1. The germline gives CDR1 LGHNA, CDR2 YNFKEQ. This CDR3 has 19 amino acids. V lost 4 bases to trimming and J lost 2 bases; unmatched junction nucleotides: 14. As DNA, the CDR3 is TGTGCCAGCAGCCGTGCACCAACCGGGGGACAGGGGGCCAACTATGGCTACACCTTC. This encodes CASSRAPTGGQGANYGYTF.

V and J are TRBV7-2 and TRBJ2-3, with D possibly being TRBD2 (6 bases). The CDR3 covers 14 residues. Germline CDR1 SGHTA, CDR2 FQGNSA. Trimming removed 5 bases at V and 5 bases at J, with 14 bases between. The CDR3 nucleotides are TGTGCCAGCAGCACACGGGACGGGAGAGATACGCAGTATTTT. Its protein is CASSTRDGRDTQYF.

The gene calls are TRBV7-2 and TRBJ2-3; perhaps TRBD2 as D (6 bases). The CDR3 totals 14 residues. Germline values: CDR1 SGHTA, CDR2 FQGNSA. V gave up 7 bases and J gave up 1 base, with 12 bases separating them. CDR3 coding DNA: TGTGCCAGCACCCTAGGCGGGGGCACAGATACGCAGTATTTT. As protein: CASTLGGGTDTQYF.